These 5 T cell receptor beta chains originate from one sample sequenced in a study of CD8+ T cells in alopecia areata. Following extraction, RNA underwent reverse transcription to cDNA, which served as the sequencing template. TCRdb's copy holds only in-frame clones and misses some; the assay was immunoSEQ multiplex PCR. The repertoire holds about 70,000 clones, 45% to 50% seen once, with approximately 17% in the top ten. The specimen was CD8+ T cells sorted from blood, collected at week 0. These receptors originate from a human donor with alopecia areata.

This sequence joins TRBV7-9 and TRBJ2-5, with unresolved D. Per germline, CDR1 SEHNR and CDR2 FQNEAQ (reference sequence). The CDR3 totals 13 residues. Trimming pared 8 bases from V and 4 bases from J, leaving 14 bases between. The CDR3 loop reads CASGSAVRETQYF. The CDR3 bases are TGTGCCAGCGGCTCCGCGGTGCGAGAGACCCAGTACTTC.

The V gene is TRBV25-1, the J gene TRBJ2-6; tentatively, D is TRBD1 (6 bases). Germline V CDR1 and CDR2: MGHDK, SYGVNS. With 7 bases removed from V and 0 bases from J, the gap between germline ends came to 19 bases. CDR3 size: 18 residues. CDR3 nucleotides: TGTGCCAGCATCAGTCACGGGGACATCTCCTCTGGGGCCAACGTCCTGACTTTC. This encodes CASISHGDISSGANVLTF.

This chain connects TRBV6-1 to TRBJ2-7, with D perhaps matching TRBD2 (5 bases). This CDR3 spans 15 amino acids. V dropped 1 base and J dropped 3 bases, with 13 bases sitting between them. CDR1 and CDR2 from the germline V gene are MNHNS and SASEGT. CDR3 loop: CASSEGAGFVYEQYF. The CDR3 DNA follows: TGTGCCAGCAGTGAAGGTGCGGGTTTTGTCTACGAGCAGTACTTC.

This chain joins TRBV7-2 and TRBJ2-5; 12 positions agree with TRBD1. The V and J ends lost 2 bases and 4 bases, in that order; junction bases with no gene match: 5. This CDR3 spans 16 amino acids. CDR1 and CDR2 from the germline V gene are SGHTA and FQGNSA. CDR3 amino acids: CASSLIGTGGRETQYF. The CDR3 bases are TGTGCCAGCAGCTTAATTGGGACAGGGGGCAGAGAGACCCAGTACTTC. The full variable domain, completed using reference TRBV7-2 and TRBJ2-5, is GAGVSQSPSNKVTEKGKDVELRCDPISGHTALYWYRQSLGQGLEFLIYFQGNSAPDKSGLPSDRFSAERTGGSVSTLTIQRTQQEDSAVYLCASSLIGTGGRETQYFGPGTRLLVL.

This chain uses TRBV7-8 with TRBJ2-7; either TRBD1 or TRBD2 may supply D (6 bases each). V gave up 2 bases and J gave up 5 bases, with 13 bases separating them. This CDR3 region has 14 residues. Germline loops: CDR1 SGHVS, CDR2 FQNEAQ. In DNA form, the CDR3 reads TGTGCCAGCAGCTTAATAAGGGGGGCGGACGAGCAGTACTTC. It encodes CASSLIRGADEQYF. Full variable domain (outside the CDR3, taken from reference TRBV7-8 and TRBJ2-7): GAGVSQSPRYKVAKRGQDVALRCDPISGHVSLFWYQQALGQGPEFLTYFQNEAQLDKSGLPSDRFFAERPEGSVSTLKIQRTQQEDSAVYLCASSLIRGADEQYFGPGTRLTVT.